There are a few counts of the clone carrying this T cell receptor (beta chain). Its antigen is unknown. This sample was included in a study of vaccination and CD4 T cells after COVID-19. In the study overall: Between diagnosis and the drawing of post-COVID samples lay a median around 100 days (range 35 to 161). At a median 72 days (range 14 to 241) after dose two, post-vaccine samples were obtained.

Cultured CD4+ T-cell DNA underwent Oncomine TCR Beta short-read sequencing. Each CDR3 protein is one row after TCRdb ran MiXCR on the PCR reads. In the table there are over 15,000 distinct CDR3 sequences, over 50% of which are singletons. Germline V gene lookup returns CDR1 SGHKS and CDR2 YYEKEE (reference sequence). The CDR3 runs to 13 residues. V shed 3 bases and J shed 4 bases, with 10 bases lying between them. The treatment: roughly 11-day PBMC culture with coronavirus spike peptide pools or control peptides (ViraFEST assay). For ViraFEST, peptide pools expanded antigen-specific T cells, after which the TCRs were sequenced. Per well, 2 million or so PBMCs were cultured in the presence of around 10 IU/ml IL-2 and 8 to 10 ug/ml peptide pools.

The sample taken for sequencing was CD4+ T cells from blood, cultured in vitro. The rearrangement joins TRBV5-5 to TRBJ1-2; tentatively, D is TRBD1 (6 bases). This receptor was obtained from a human donor who had recovered from COVID-19. CDR3 in amino acids: CASSSQGIYGYTF. CDR3 in DNA: TGTGCCAGCAGCTCGCAGGGGATCTATGGCTACACCTTC.